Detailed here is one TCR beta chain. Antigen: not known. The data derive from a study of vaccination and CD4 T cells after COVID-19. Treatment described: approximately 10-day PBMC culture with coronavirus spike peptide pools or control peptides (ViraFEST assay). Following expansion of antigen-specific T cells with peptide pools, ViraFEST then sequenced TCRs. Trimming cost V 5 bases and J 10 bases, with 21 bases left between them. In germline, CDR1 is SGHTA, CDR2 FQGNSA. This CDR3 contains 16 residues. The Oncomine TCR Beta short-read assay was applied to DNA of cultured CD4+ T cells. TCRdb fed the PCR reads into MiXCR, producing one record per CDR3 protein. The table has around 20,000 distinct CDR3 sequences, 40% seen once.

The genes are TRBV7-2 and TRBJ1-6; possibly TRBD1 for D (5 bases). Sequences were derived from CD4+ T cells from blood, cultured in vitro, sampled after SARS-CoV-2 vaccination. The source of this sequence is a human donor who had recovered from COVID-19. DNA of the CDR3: TGTGCCAGCAGCCAAAGGACACAAACACGGGGATCACCCCTCCACTTT. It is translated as CASSQRTQTRGSPLHF.